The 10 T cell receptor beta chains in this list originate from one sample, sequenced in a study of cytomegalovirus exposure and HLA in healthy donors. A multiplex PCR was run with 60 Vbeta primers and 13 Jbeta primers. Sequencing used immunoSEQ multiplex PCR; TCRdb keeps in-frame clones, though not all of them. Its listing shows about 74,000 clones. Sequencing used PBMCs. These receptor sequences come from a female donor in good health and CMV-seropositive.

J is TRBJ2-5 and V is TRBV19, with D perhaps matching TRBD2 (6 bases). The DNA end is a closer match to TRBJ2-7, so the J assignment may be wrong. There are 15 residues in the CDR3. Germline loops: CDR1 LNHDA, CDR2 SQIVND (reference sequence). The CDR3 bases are TGTGCCAGTAGTGCCCGACTAGTTAGCTCCTACGAGCAGTACTTC. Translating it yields CASSARLVSSYEQYF.

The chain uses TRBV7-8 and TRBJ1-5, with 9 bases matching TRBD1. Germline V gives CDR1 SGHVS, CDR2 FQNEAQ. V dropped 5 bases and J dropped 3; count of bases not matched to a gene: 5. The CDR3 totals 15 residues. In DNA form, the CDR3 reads TGTGCCAGCAGCGCCGGGACAGGGACCAATCAGCCCCAGCATTTT. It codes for CASSAGTGTNQPQHF.

The CDR3 is CASSPPTSGSGETQYF. CDR3 coding DNA: TGCGCCAGCAGCCCGCCGACTAGCGGGAGTGGAGAGACCCAGTACTTC. The chain recombines TRBV4-1 with TRBJ2-5, with 12 bases aligning to TRBD2. V was pared by 4 bases and J by 4 bases, with 7 bases of the junction left unmatched. This CDR3 has 16 residues. Germline assignment: CDR1 MGHRA and CDR2 YSYEKL.

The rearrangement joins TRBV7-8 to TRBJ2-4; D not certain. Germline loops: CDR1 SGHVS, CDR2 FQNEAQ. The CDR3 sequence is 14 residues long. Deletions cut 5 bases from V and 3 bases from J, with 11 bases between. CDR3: CASSVTAGKNIQYF. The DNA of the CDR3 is TGTGCCAGCAGCGTGACCGCAGGCAAAAACATTCAGTACTTC.

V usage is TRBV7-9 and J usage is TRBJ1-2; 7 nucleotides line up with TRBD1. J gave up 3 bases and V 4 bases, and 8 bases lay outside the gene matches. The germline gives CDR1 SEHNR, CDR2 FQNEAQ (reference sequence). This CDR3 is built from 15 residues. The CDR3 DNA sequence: TGTGCCAGCAGCTCCATAGGACAGGAGTACTATGGCTACACCTTC. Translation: CASSSIGQEYYGYTF.

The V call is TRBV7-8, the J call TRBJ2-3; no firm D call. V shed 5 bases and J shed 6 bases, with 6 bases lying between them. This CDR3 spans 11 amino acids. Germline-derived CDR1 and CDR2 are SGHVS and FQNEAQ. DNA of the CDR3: TGTGCCAGCAGCCTCGAGGATACGCAGTATTTT. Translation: CASSLEDTQYF. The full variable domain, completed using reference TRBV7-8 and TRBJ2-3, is GAGVSQSPRYKVAKRGQDVALRCDPISGHVSLFWYQQALGQGPEFLTYFQNEAQLDKSGLPSDRFFAERPEGSVSTLKIQRTQQEDSAVYLCASSLEDTQYFGPGTRLTVL.

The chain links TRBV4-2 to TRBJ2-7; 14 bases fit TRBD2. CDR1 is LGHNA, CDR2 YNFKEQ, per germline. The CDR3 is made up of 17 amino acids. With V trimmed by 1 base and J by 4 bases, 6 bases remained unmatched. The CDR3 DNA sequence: TGTGCCAGCAGCCAAGCTGGGACTAGCGGGAGACAATACGAGCAGTACTTC. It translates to CASSQAGTSGRQYEQYF.

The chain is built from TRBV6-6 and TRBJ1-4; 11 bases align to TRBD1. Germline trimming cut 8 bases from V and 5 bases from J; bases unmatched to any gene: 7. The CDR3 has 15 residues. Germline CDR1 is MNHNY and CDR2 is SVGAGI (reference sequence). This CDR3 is CASCDGTGGNEKLFF. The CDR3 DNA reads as TGTGCCAGCTGTGACGGGACAGGGGGAAATGAAAAACTGTTTTTT.

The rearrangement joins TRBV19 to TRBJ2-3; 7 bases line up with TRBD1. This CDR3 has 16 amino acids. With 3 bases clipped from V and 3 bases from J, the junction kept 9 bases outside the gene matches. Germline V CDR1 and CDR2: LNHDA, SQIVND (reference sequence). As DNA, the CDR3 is TGTGCCAGTAGTATGAGCAGGGGGATATCGACAGATACGCAGTATTTT. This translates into CASSMSRGISTDTQYF.

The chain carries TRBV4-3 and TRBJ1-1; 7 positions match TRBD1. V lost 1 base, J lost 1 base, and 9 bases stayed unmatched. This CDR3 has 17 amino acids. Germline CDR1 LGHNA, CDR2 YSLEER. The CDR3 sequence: CASSQALEGARNTEAFF. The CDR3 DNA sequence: TGCGCCAGCAGCCAAGCCCTTGAGGGGGCGCGGAACACTGAAGCTTTCTTT.